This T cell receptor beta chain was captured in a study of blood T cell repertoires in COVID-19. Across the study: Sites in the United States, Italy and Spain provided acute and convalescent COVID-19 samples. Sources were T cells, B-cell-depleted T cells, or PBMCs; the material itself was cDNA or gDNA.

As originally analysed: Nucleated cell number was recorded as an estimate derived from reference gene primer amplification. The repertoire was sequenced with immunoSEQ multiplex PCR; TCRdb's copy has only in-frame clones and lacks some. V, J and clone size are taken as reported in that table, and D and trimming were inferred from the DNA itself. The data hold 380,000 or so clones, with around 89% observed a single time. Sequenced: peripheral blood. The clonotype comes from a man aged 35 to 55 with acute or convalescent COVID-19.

In DNA form, the CDR3 reads TGTGCCAGCACCCCGGCAGGTGCCTCCTACAATGAGCAGTTCTTC. It translates to CASTPAGASYNEQFF. The chain couples TRBV3-1 (or the pseudogene TRBV3-2) to TRBJ2-1; D remains ambiguous. Germline V gene lookup returns CDR1 LGHDT and CDR2 YNNKEL (reference sequence). The CDR3 is 15 amino acids. Trimming removed 7 bases from V and 0 bases from J, with 13 bases in between.